Presented here are 20 T cell receptor beta chains from one specimen sequenced in a study of blood T cell repertoires in COVID-19. TCRdb's table, derived via immunoSEQ multiplex PCR, lists solely in-frame clones and lacks some. The sample holds fewer than 350,000 clones, almost 90% seen once. The sample consisted of PBMCs or T cells enriched from blood (not recorded which). The origin of the receptors is a woman in her 30s who had been exposed to COVID-19.

The rearrangement joins TRBV19 to TRBJ2-1; 12 bases map to TRBD2. Germline V gene sequence: CDR1 LNHDA, CDR2 SQIVND (reference sequence). This CDR3 is 14 amino acids long. Trimming cost V 8 bases and J 9 bases; bases outside gene matches: 8. The CDR3 DNA reads TGTGCCAGTTTAGGACTAGCGGGGACGGGTGAGCAGTTCTTC. Its protein is CASLGLAGTGEQFF. The full variable domain, completed using reference TRBV19 and TRBJ2-1, is DGGITQSPKYLFRKEGQNVTLSCEQNLNHDAMYWYRQDPGQGLRLIYYSQIVNDFQKGDIAEGYSVSREKKESFPLTVTSAQKNPTAFYLCASLGLAGTGEQFFGPGTRLTVL.

This chain uses TRBV7-2 with TRBJ2-7; D may be TRBD2 (6 bases). The length of the CDR3 is 14 residues. The V end lost 4 bases, the J end lost 1 base, and 11 bases lay between the germline ends. Germline assignment: CDR1 SGHTA and CDR2 FQGNSA. The CDR3 coding sequence is TGTGCCAGCAGCTCGGGGACTGGATCCTACGAGCAGTACTTC. It is translated as CASSSGTGSYEQYF. The variable domain in full, with the rest retrieved from reference TRBV7-2 and TRBJ2-7, is GAGVSQSPSNKVTEKGKDVELRCDPISGHTALYWYRQSLGQGLEFLIYFQGNSAPDKSGLPSDRFSAERTGGSVSTLTIQRTQQEDSAVYLCASSSGTGSYEQYFGPGTRLTVT.

This chain uses TRBV19 with TRBJ1-1, with 9 bases fitting TRBD1. The CDR3 covers 15 residues. V lost 7 bases and J lost 1; bases outside the gene matches: 7. CDR1 is LNHDA, CDR2 SQIVND, per germline (reference sequence). The CDR3 bases are TGTGCCAGTACCCGGGGGGGACAGGGGAACACTGAAGCTTTCTTT. Translation gives CASTRGGQGNTEAFF. The whole variable domain, filled in from reference TRBV19 and TRBJ1-1, reads DGGITQSPKYLFRKEGQNVTLSCEQNLNHDAMYWYRQDPGQGLRLIYYSQIVNDFQKGDIAEGYSVSREKKESFPLTVTSAQKNPTAFYLCASTRGGQGNTEAFFGQGTRLTVV.

In its sample, this clone was seen once. This sequence joins TRBV28 and TRBJ1-1; tentatively, D is TRBD1 (5 bases). The V end lost 7 bases, the J end lost 14 bases, and 17 bases lay between the germline ends. Germline loops: CDR1 MDHEN, CDR2 SYDVKM. The CDR3 runs to 11 residues. The CDR3 nucleotides read TGTGCCAGCATCACACCAGGGTGGGCGTTCTTT. Amino acid sequence: CASITPGWAFF.

The rearrangement links TRBV7-9 to TRBJ1-1; weak D call: TRBD1 (5 bases). Per the germline V gene, CDR1 is SEHNR and CDR2 is FQNEAQ (reference sequence). The V end lost 6 bases, the J end lost 5 bases, and 16 bases lay between the germline ends. The length of the CDR3 is 14 residues. CDR3 loop: CASSSLGGRTEAFF. The CDR3 nucleotides read TGTGCCAGCAGTTCTCTCGGGGGTAGGACTGAAGCTTTCTTT.

The V call is TRBV7-9, the J call TRBJ2-7, with 15 bases aligning to TRBD2. Losses at the gene ends were 6 bases for V and 2 bases for J; bases not matched to a gene: 11. The CDR3 loop spans 18 amino acids. CDR1 and CDR2 (germline): SEHNR, FQNEAQ (reference sequence). The CDR3 protein is CASSGLAGGLIDPYEQYF. CDR3 bases: TGTGCCAGCAGTGGACTAGCGGGAGGGCTTATCGACCCCTACGAGCAGTACTTC.

The J gene is TRBJ2-7, the V gene TRBV28, with TRBD1 matching 7 bases. With 7 bases clipped from V and 3 bases from J, the junction kept 6 bases outside the gene matches. The V gene's germline CDR1 is MDHEN and CDR2 SYDVKM. The CDR3 contains 13 residues. The CDR3 DNA reads as TGTGCCAGCACCGACAGGGTTCTCTACGAGCAGTACTTC. This encodes CASTDRVLYEQYF.

V usage is TRBV7-2 and J usage is TRBJ2-1; D is unclear. Trimming left V 2 bases short and J 10 bases short, with 18 bases between. This CDR3 contains 15 residues. Germline CDR1 is SGHTA and CDR2 is FQGNSA. Here the CDR3 reads CASSLSTAEGREQFF. The CDR3 DNA is TGTGCCAGCAGCTTATCCACCGCCGAAGGCAGGGAGCAGTTCTTC. Full variable domain (outside the CDR3, taken from reference TRBV7-2 and TRBJ2-1): GAGVSQSPSNKVTEKGKDVELRCDPISGHTALYWYRQSLGQGLEFLIYFQGNSAPDKSGLPSDRFSAERTGGSVSTLTIQRTQQEDSAVYLCASSLSTAEGREQFFGPGTRLTVL.

The chain recombines TRBV10-3 with TRBJ2-5, with D possibly being TRBD1 or TRBD2 (6 bases each). From germline, CDR1 is ENHRY and CDR2 SYGVKD. This CDR3 comprises 16 residues. The V and J ends lost 6 bases and 1 base respectively, with 18 bases between them. The CDR3 coding sequence is TGTGCCATCAGAGAGGGGGGCAGAAGTTCCCAAGAGACCCAGTACTTC. Translation: CAIREGGRSSQETQYF.

This clone has more than one count but fewer than ten. The rearrangement links TRBV5-1 to TRBJ1-2, with D unclear. CDR3 length: 13 residues. Germline V gene lookup returns CDR1 SGHRS and CDR2 YFSETQ. Between the trimmed V and J ends, which lost 0 bases and 6 bases, there was a span of 9 bases. The CDR3, as DNA: TGCGCCAGCAGCTTGGGCGGCGGTAATGGCTACACCTTC. Amino acids: CASSLGGGNGYTF.

V usage is TRBV24-1 and J usage is TRBJ2-1; TRBD2 aligns across 13 bases. The CDR3 runs to 14 residues. V lost 9 bases and J lost 7; bases outside the gene matches: 5. Germline loops: CDR1 KGHDR, CDR2 SFDVKD. The DNA for the CDR3 is TGTGCCACCGGGGAGACTAGCGGGAGGAATGAGCAGTTCTTC. Its protein is CATGETSGRNEQFF.

The chain employs TRBV3-1 (or the pseudogene TRBV3-2) and TRBJ2-7; 9 bases fit TRBD2. Per the germline V gene, CDR1 is LGHDT and CDR2 is YNNKEL (reference sequence). V lost 0 bases, J lost 5 bases, and 8 bases stayed unmatched. The CDR3 contains 16 residues. Here the CDR3 reads CASSQEGAGGRNEQYF. Here the CDR3 DNA reads TGTGCCAGCAGCCAAGAGGGAGCGGGAGGAAGGAACGAGCAGTACTTC.

V and J are TRBV29-1 and TRBJ2-1; 11 nucleotides line up with TRBD2. V lost 3 bases to trimming and J lost 4 bases; unmatched junction nucleotides: 11. CDR3 size: 17 residues. Germline CDR1 is SQVTM and CDR2 is ANQGSEA. CDR3 bases: TGCAGCGTTGACGGACTAGCGGGCCCCCGGGTTTACAATGAGCAGTTCTTC. It codes for CSVDGLAGPRVYNEQFF.

The rearrangement joins TRBV10-1 to TRBJ2-1; the match to TRBD1 covers 8 bases. There are 13 residues in the CDR3. Germline CDR1 reads WNHNN; CDR2 reads SYGVQD (reference sequence). V lost 4 bases, J lost 13 bases, and 9 bases stayed unmatched. The CDR3 protein is CASSVRPDRDQFF. The CDR3, as DNA: TGCGCCAGCAGTGTAAGACCGGACAGGGACCAGTTCTTC.

In its sample, this clone was seen once. CDR3 protein: CASSFGQTVTEAFF. The CDR3 region has the DNA TGTGCCAGCAGTTTTGGGCAGACCGTCACTGAAGCTTTCTTT. This sequence joins TRBV28 and TRBJ1-1; no definite D call. V lost 3 bases and J lost 4, with 12 bases in between. The germline gives CDR1 MDHEN, CDR2 SYDVKM. This CDR3 contains 14 residues.

This sequence joins TRBV5-1 and TRBJ1-2, with 7 bases fitting TRBD1. CDR1 is SGHRS and CDR2 is YFSETQ in the germline V gene. The CDR3 runs 15 residues. V was pared by 5 bases and J by 3 bases, with 10 bases of the junction left unmatched. The CDR3: CASRGLTGLDYGYTF. In DNA form, the CDR3 reads TGCGCCAGCAGAGGATTGACAGGGCTAGACTATGGCTACACCTTC.

This chain links TRBV5-4 with TRBJ2-5, with 8 bases lining up with TRBD2. Germline V gene lookup returns CDR1 SGHNT and CDR2 YYREEE (reference sequence). This CDR3 is built from 14 residues. The V and J ends lost 4 bases and 5 bases, in that order; junction bases with no gene match: 7. The CDR3 DNA sequence: TGTGCCAGCAGCCGGGGGGGGCAAGGCGAGACCCAGTACTTC. Translation gives CASSRGGQGETQYF.

The chain recombines TRBV28 with TRBJ1-2, with D unresolved. CDR1 and CDR2 (germline): MDHEN, SYDVKM. The CDR3 is made up of 11 amino acids. Trimming stripped 5 bases from V and 5 bases from J, with 6 bases between. DNA of the CDR3: TGTGCCAGCAGTGCGGTTTATGGCTACACCTTC. It translates to CASSAVYGYTF.

In its sample, this clone was seen many times. V usage is TRBV5-1 and J usage is TRBJ1-2, with 12 bases fitting TRBD1. Germline V gene lookup returns CDR1 SGHRS and CDR2 YFSETQ. The CDR3 consists of 16 residues. V gave up 4 bases and J gave up 7 bases; unmatched junction bases: 11. The DNA for the CDR3 is TGCGCCAGCAGCACCCGGGACAGGGGGCGAGACGGTGGCTACACCTTC. Translating gives CASSTRDRGRDGGYTF.

The genes are TRBV7-6 and TRBJ2-7, with a possible D match to TRBD2 (6 bases). The germline V and J ends were trimmed by 2 bases and 7 bases, with 18 bases remaining between them. The CDR3 is made up of 15 amino acids. Germline assignment: CDR1 SGHVS and CDR2 FNYEAQ. The CDR3 coding sequence is TGTGCCAGCAGCTTAACCCGGGACTCCTCGAGTGAGCAGTACTTC. Its protein is CASSLTRDSSSEQYF.